This T cell receptor (beta chain) originates from a study of blood T cell repertoires in COVID-19. Study in general: Acute and convalescent COVID-19 samples came from the United States, Italy and Spain.

Germline V gene data show CDR1 as MNHEY and CDR2 as SVGEGT. This CDR3 is 15 amino acids long. With 5 bases clipped from V and 5 bases from J, the junction kept 6 bases outside the gene matches. Clones were sequenced by immunoSEQ multiplex PCR, and TCRdb holds only the in-frame ones, with some missing. The profile shows 130,000 or so clones, roughly 88% of them singletons. The chain recombines TRBV6-2 or TRBV6-3 with TRBJ1-5; 10 bases map to TRBD1. Sequencing used peripheral blood. The TCR comes from a man between 65 and 85 years old with active COVID-19. CDR3 in DNA: TGTGCCAGCAGTGGGGACAGGGGCGTGCATCAGCCCCAGCATTTT. Translated, it gives CASSGDRGVHQPQHF.